The T cell receptor (beta chain) under discussion was sequenced for a study of cytotoxic CD8 clonotypes in ibrutinib-treated CLL. Repertoires were generated with immunoSEQ multiplex PCR, while TCRdb's copy carries only in-frame clones and drops some. This table holds 250,000 to 350,000 clones, roughly four fifths found once. Trimming left V 6 bases short and J 9 bases short, with 27 bases between. The germline CDR1 and CDR2 sequences are LGHNT and FRNRAP. This CDR3 comprises 17 residues. The TCR originated in a human donor with chronic lymphocytic leukemia. This chain links TRBV12-5 with TRBJ2-1; no clear D. The sample consisted of PBMCs, taken at disease progression, from a patient treated with ibrutinib. This chain's CDR3 is CASGELRVKVDLGEQFF. The DNA of the CDR3 is TGTGCTAGTGGCGAACTTCGAGTGAAGGTTGATCTCGGTGAGCAGTTCTTC.